Listed below are T cell receptor beta chains from one sample, sequenced in a study of cytomegalovirus exposure and HLA in healthy donors. TCRdb's copy holds only in-frame clones and misses some; the assay was immunoSEQ multiplex PCR. The table has about 150,000 clones, about three quarters seen once. Sequenced material: PBMCs. The receptors come from a woman aged 30 to 39 in good health and CMV-seronegative. Both conserved end residues are part of each CDR3. Fields, in order: J gene, D gene, clone size, V gene, CDR3 DNA, CDR3 protein. D genes are given only for firm matches. Size is stated for part of the rows, as once, few or many counts, or as a class when the clone is expanded.

TRBJ1-1,.,.,TRBV5-1,TGCGCCAGCAGCTTGAACAGTTATATGAACACTGAAGCTTTCTTT,CASSLNSYMNTEAFF
TRBJ1-1,TRBD1,.,TRBV11-2,TGTGCCAGCAGCTTTGGACAGGGAGTTGGTGAAGCTTTCTTT,CASSFGQGVGEAFF
TRBJ1-2,TRBD1,.,TRBV5-1,TGCGCCAGCAGTCAGGACAGGGGATTGAATGGCTACACCTTC,CASSQDRGLNGYTF
TRBJ1-2,.,.,TRBV27,TGTGCCAGCACCCCAAGCTTCGCGGCCCCGGAAACCCCCTACACCTTC,CASTPSFAAPETPYTF
TRBJ2-5,TRBD1,.,TRBV7-9,TGTGCCAGCAGCTTATTCGGACAGGGGGGTCAAGAGACCCAGTACTTC,CASSLFGQGGQETQYF
TRBJ2-7,.,.,TRBV6-7,TGTGCCAGCAGACCCTTCACAGGGACCACCTACGAGCAGTACTTC,CASRPFTGTTYEQYF
TRBJ1-2,TRBD1,.,TRBV2,TGTGCCAGCAGTGACGGGGACAGGGATGACTATGGCTACACCTTC,CASSDGDRDDYGYTF
TRBJ1-1,.,.,TRBV2,TGTGCCAGCAGTAGCGGGACGGCCAAGGGTGAAGCTTTCTTT,CASSSGTAKGEAFF
TRBJ1-1,.,.,TRBV29-1,TGCAGCGTTGAGGGAGGAGCGGGAAACACTGAAGCTTTCTTT,CSVEGGAGNTEAFF
TRBJ1-3,.,.,TRBV4-1,TGCGCCAGCAGCCAAGGTGGCATACGCTCTGGAAACACCATATATTTT,CASSQGGIRSGNTIYF
TRBJ1-1,TRBD1,.,TRBV27,TGTGCCAGCAGTTTTCTTTCAACATGGACAGGGACCTATATGAACACTGAAGCTTTCTTT,CASSFLSTWTGTYMNTEAFF
TRBJ2-7,TRBD2,.,TRBV27,TGTGCCAGCAGTTTTTCCGGGACTAACTACGAGCAGTACTTC,CASSFSGTNYEQYF
TRBJ2-6,TRBD1,.,TRBV4-2,TGTGCCAGCAGCCAAGATCGGGGGACAGGGGGTTATGGGGCCAACGTCCTGACTTTC,CASSQDRGTGGYGANVLTF
TRBJ1-6,TRBD1,.,TRBV2,TGTGCCAGCAGCTATCGCGCAACAGGGGAATCACCCCTCCACTTT,CASSYRATGESPLHF
TRBJ1-2,.,few,TRBV10-2,TGCGCCAGCAGTGAATTAAGAACAGAAAGTGGCTACACCTTC,CASSELRTESGYTF
TRBJ2-3,.,.,TRBV6-6,TGTGCCAGCAGGCCACTGGGCCTCCTTACAGATACGCAGTATTTT,CASRPLGLLTDTQYF
TRBJ1-1,.,.,TRBV29-1,TGCAGCGCCGCAGGAACTGAAGCTTTCTTT,CSAAGTEAFF
TRBJ2-3,.,.,TRBV10-3,TGTGCCATCAGTGGGACTACCGCCCGCACAGATACGCAGTATTTT,CAISGTTARTDTQYF
TRBJ2-7,TRBD1,.,TRBV25-1,TGTGCCAGCAGTGAGCCCTCTCCTAAGGGGGCGTCCTACGAGCAGTACTTC,CASSEPSPKGASYEQYF
TRBJ1-6,.,.,TRBV9,TGTGCCAGCAGCAAAGGAGCTAAGCCCCTCCACTTT,CASSKGAKPLHF
TRBJ2-1,TRBD1,.,TRBV5-1,TGCGCCAGCAGTTATCTACTGGACAGGGAATTTGAGGATGAGCAGTTCTTC,CASSYLLDREFEDEQFF
TRBJ1-1,TRBD1,.,TRBV18,TGTGCCAGCTCACAACCGGGACAGGGTGGTACTGAAGCTTTCTTT,CASSQPGQGGTEAFF
TRBJ2-5,TRBD2,.,TRBV7-3,TGTGCCAGCAGCTTAGGACTAGCGAGTCTGGAGACCCAGTACTTC,CASSLGLASLETQYF
TRBJ2-6,TRBD1,.,TRBV7-3,TGTGCCAGCAGCTTGACAGGGGTGAAAGGGACTGGGGCCAACGTCCTGACTTTC,CASSLTGVKGTGANVLTF
TRBJ1-5,TRBD1,few,TRBV6-5,TGTGCCAGCAGCCCCAGGGGGCGAGGCAATCAGCCCCAGCATTTT,CASSPRGRGNQPQHF
TRBJ2-3,.,.,TRBV7-7,TGTGCCAGCAGCAGCGGACGGCAAGGCACAGATACGCAGTATTTT,CASSSGRQGTDTQYF